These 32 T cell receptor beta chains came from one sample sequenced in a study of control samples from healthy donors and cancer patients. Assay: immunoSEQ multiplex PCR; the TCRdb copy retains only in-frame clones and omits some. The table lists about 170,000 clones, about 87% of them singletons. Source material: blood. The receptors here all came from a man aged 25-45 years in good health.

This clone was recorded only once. The CDR3 nucleotides are TGTGCCAGCAGTCCAGGGGGCGTCTATGGCTACACCTTC. Translated: CASSPGGVYGYTF. The chain employs TRBV6-5 and TRBJ1-2; 8 nucleotides agree with TRBD1. The length of the CDR3 is 13 residues. Germline V gives CDR1 MNHEY, CDR2 SVGAGI. The trim removed 5 bases at V and 4 bases at J, leaving 3 bases unmatched.

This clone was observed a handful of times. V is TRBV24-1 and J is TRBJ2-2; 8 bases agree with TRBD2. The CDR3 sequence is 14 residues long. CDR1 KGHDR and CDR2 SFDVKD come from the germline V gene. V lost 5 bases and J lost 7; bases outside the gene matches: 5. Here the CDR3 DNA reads TGTGCCACCAGTGCGGGAGGGAAGGTCGGGGAGCTGTTTTTT. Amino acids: CATSAGGKVGELFF.

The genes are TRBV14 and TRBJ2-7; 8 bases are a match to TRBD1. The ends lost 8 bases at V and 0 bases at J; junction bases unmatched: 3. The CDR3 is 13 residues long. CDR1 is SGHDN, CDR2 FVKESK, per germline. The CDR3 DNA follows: TGTGCCAGCGGGGACAGGAGCTCCTACGAGCAGTACTTC. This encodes CASGDRSSYEQYF.

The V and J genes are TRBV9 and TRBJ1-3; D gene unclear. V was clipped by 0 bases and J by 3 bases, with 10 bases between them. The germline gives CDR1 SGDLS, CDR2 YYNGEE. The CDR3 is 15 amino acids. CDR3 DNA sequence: TGTGCCAGCAGCGTAGCTTACGGCGGTGGAAACACCATATATTTT. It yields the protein CASSVAYGGGNTIYF.

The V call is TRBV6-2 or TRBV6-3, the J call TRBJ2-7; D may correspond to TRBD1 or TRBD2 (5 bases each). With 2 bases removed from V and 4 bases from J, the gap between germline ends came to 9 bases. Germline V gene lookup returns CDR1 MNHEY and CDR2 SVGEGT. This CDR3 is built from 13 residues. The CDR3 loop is CASSYGTTYEQYF. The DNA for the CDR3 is TGTGCCAGCAGTTACGGGACGACTTACGAGCAGTACTTC.

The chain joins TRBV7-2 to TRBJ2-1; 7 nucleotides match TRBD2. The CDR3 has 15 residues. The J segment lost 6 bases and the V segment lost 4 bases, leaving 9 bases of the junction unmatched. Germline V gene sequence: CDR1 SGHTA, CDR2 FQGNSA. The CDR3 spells CASSSLAGVSNEQFF. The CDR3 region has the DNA TGTGCCAGCAGCTCCTTAGCGGGTGTATCCAATGAGCAGTTCTTC.

Here the CDR3 DNA reads TGTGCCAGCAGTTTATGGGACACCTACGAGCAGTACTTC. Translation gives CASSLWDTYEQYF. The V call is TRBV28, the J call TRBJ2-7; a possible D gene is TRBD1 (5 bases). CDR1 is MDHEN and CDR2 is SYDVKM in the germline V gene. This CDR3 comprises 13 residues. V shed 0 bases and J shed 2 bases, with 5 bases lying between them. Based on the CDR3 plus reference TRBV28 and TRBJ2-7, the full variable domain is DVKVTQSSRYLVKRTGEKVFLECVQDMDHENMFWYRQDPGLGLRLIYFSYDVKMKEKGDIPEGYSVSREKKERFSLILESASTNQTSMYLCASSLWDTYEQYFGPGTRLTVT.

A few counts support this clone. The CDR3 region is CASSQERRPLGYNEQFF. CDR3 DNA sequence: TGCGCCAGCAGCCAAGAGCGGCGGCCTCTGGGCTACAATGAGCAGTTCTTC. V and J are TRBV4-3 and TRBJ2-1; D gene ambiguous. The germline V gene has CDR1 LGHNA and CDR2 YSLEER. The CDR3 has 17 amino acids. Trimming stripped 0 bases from V and 3 bases from J, with 15 bases between.

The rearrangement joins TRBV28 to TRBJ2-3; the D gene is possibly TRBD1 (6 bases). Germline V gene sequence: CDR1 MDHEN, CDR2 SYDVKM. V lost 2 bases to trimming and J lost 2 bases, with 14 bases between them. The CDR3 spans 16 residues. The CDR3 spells CASSLRGTADTDTQYF. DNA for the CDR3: TGTGCCAGCAGTTTAAGGGGGACCGCAGACACAGATACGCAGTATTTT.

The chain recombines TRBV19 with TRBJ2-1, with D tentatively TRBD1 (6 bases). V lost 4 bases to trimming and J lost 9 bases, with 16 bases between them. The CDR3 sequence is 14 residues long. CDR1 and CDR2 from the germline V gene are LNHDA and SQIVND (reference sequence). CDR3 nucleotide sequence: TGTGCCAGTAGTAGCCCATACAGGGACGGTGAGCAGTTCTTC. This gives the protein CASSSPYRDGEQFF.

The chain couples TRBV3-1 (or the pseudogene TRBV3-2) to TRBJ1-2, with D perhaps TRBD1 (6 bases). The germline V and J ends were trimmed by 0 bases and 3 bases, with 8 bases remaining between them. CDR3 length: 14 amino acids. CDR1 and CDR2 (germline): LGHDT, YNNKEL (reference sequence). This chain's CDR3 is CASSQDRQDYGYTF. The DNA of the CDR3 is TGTGCCAGCAGCCAAGATAGACAGGACTATGGCTACACCTTC.

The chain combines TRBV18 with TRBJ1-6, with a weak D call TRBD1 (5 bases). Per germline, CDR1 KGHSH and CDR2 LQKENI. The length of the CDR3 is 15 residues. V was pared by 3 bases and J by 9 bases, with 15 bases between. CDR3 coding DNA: TGTGCCAGCTCACCTCACGACAGTTCCGTTTCACCCCTCCACTTT. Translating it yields CASSPHDSSVSPLHF.

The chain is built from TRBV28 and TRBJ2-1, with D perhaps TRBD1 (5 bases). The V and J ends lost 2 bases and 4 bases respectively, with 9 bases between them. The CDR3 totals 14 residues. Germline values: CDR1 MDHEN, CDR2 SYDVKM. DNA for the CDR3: TGTGCCAGCAGTTTAAGACAGAGATACAATGAGCAGTTCTTC. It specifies CASSLRQRYNEQFF.

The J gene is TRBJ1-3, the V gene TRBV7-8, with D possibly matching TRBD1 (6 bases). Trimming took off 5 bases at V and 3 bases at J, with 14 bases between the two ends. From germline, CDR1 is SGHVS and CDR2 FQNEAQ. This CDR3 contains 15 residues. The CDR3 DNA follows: TGTGCCAGCAGCCGAGTACAGGGAGGTGGAAACACCATATATTTT. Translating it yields CASSRVQGGGNTIYF.

CDR3 coding DNA: TGTGCCAGCAGCTTAGCGCGGGACACCATATATTTT. Translated: CASSLARDTIYF. The chain carries TRBV7-2 and TRBJ1-3; D remains unclear. CDR1 is SGHTA, CDR2 FQGNSA, per germline. The CDR3 covers 12 residues. Trimming stripped 0 bases from V and 8 bases from J, with 5 bases between.

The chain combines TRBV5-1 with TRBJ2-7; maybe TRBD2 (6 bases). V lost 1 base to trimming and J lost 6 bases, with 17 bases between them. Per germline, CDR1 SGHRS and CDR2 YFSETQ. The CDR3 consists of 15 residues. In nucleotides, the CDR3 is TGCGCCAGCAGCTTGAAAACAGGAGTGGAGGGCGAGCAGTACTTC. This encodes CASSLKTGVEGEQYF.

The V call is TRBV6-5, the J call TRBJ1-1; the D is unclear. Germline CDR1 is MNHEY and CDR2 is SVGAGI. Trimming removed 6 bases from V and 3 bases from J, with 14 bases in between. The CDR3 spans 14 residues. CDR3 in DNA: TGTGCCAGCAGGGTGCGGAGTGGGTACACTGAAGCTTTCTTT. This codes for CASRVRSGYTEAFF.

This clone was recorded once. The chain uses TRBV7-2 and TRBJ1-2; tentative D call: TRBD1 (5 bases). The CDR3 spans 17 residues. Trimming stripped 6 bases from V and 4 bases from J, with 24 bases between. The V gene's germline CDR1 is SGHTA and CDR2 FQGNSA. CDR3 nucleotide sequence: TGTGCCAGCAGTCCCGGGCCCGGGACCGACCTCATCTATGGCTACACCTTC. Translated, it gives CASSPGPGTDLIYGYTF.

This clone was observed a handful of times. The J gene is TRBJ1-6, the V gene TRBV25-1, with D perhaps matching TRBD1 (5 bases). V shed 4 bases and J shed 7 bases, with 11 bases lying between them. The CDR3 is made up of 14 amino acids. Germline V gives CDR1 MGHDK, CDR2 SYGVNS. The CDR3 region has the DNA TGTGCCAGCAGTGTACAGGAGACCAATTCACCCCTCCACTTT. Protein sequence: CASSVQETNSPLHF.

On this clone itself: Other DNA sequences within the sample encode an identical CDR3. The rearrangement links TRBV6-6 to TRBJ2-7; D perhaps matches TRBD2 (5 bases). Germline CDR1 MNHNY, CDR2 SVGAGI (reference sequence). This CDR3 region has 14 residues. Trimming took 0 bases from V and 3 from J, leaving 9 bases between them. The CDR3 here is CASSYSRTSYEQYF. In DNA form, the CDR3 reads TGTGCCAGCAGTTACTCGCGTACTAGCTACGAGCAGTACTTC.

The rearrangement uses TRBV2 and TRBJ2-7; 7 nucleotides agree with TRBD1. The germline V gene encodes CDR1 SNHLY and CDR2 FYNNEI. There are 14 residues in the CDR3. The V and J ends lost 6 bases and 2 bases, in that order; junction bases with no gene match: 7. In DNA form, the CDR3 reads TGTGCCAGCAGGATCGGGACAGACACCTACGAGCAGTACTTC. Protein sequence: CASRIGTDTYEQYF.

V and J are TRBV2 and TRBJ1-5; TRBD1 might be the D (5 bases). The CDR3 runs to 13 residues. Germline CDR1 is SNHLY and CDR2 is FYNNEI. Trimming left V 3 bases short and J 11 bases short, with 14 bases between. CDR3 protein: CASSDGPSGSQHF. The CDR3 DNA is TGTGCCAGCAGTGATGGCCCTTCAGGGTCCCAGCATTTT.

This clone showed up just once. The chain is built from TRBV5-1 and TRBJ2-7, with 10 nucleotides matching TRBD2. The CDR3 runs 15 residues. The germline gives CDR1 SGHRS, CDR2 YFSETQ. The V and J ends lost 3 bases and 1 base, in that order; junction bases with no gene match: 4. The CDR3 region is CASSWSGGASYEQYF. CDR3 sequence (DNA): TGCGCCAGCAGCTGGAGCGGGGGGGCTTCCTACGAGCAGTACTTC.

CDR3 protein: CASSIDQPGTDTQYF. The DNA of the CDR3 is TGTGCCAGTAGTATAGATCAACCCGGCACAGATACGCAGTATTTT. V usage is TRBV19 and J usage is TRBJ2-3; D unclear. The germline gives CDR1 LNHDA, CDR2 SQIVND (reference sequence). This CDR3 region has 15 residues. Trimming removed 0 bases at V and 1 base at J, with 8 bases between.

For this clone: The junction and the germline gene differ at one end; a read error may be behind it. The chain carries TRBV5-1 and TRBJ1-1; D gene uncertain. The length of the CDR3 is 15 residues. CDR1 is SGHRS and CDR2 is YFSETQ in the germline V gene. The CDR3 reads CASRGVLGAATGAFF. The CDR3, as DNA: TGCGCCAGCAGGGGTGTATTGGGAGCGGCCACTGGAGCTTTCTTT.

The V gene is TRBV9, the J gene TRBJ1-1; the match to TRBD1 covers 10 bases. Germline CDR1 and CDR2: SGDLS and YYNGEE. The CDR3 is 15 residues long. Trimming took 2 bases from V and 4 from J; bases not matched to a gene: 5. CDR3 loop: CASSVGDRGPTEAFF. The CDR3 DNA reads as TGTGCCAGCAGCGTGGGGGACAGGGGTCCCACTGAAGCTTTCTTT.

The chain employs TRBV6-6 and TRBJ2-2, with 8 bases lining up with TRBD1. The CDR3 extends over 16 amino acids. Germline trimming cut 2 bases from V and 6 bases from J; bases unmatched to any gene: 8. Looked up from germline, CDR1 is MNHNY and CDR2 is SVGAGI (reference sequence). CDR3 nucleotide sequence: TGTGCCAGCAGTTACCCCAGGACAGGGACTCCCGGGGAGCTGTTTTTT. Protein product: CASSYPRTGTPGELFF.

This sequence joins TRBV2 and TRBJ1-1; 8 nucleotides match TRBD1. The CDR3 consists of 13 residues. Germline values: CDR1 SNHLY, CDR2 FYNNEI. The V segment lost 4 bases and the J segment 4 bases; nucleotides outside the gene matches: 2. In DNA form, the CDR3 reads TGTGCCAGCAGTGGAGACAGGGGCACTGAAGCTTTCTTT. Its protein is CASSGDRGTEAFF.

DNA for the CDR3: TGTGCCATCAGTGAGACGGGGGGCCCGGGCTACACCTTC. It encodes CAISETGGPGYTF. The gene calls are TRBV10-3 and TRBJ1-2, with D tentatively TRBD1 (6 bases). The ends were cut back, 2 bases at V and 8 bases at J, with 12 bases in the middle. Looked up from germline, CDR1 is ENHRY and CDR2 is SYGVKD. The CDR3 is 13 amino acids.

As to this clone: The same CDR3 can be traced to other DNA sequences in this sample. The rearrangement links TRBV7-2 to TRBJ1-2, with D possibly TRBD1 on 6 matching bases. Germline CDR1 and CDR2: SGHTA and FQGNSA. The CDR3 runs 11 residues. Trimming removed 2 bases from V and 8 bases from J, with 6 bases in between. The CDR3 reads CASSLQGGYTF. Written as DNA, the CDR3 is TGTGCCAGCAGCTTACAGGGGGGCTACACCTTC.

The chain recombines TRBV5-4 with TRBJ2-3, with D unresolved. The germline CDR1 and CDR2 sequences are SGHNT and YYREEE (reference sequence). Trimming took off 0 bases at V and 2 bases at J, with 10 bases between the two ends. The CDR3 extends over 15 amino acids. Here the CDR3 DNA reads TGTGCCAGCAGCTTGGGCTTATGGTACACAGATACGCAGTATTTT. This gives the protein CASSLGLWYTDTQYF. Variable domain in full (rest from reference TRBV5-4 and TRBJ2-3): ETGVTQSPTHLIKTRGQQVTLRCSSQSGHNTVSWYQQALGQGPQFIFQYYREEENGRGNFPPRFSGLQFPNYSSELNVNALELDDSALYLCASSLGLWYTDTQYFGPGTRLTVL.

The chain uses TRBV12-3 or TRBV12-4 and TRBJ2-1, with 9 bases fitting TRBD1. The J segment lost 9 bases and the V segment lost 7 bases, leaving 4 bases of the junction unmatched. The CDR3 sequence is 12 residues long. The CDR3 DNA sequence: TGTGCCAGCACTCCGGACAGGGGTGAGCAGTTCTTC. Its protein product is CASTPDRGEQFF.